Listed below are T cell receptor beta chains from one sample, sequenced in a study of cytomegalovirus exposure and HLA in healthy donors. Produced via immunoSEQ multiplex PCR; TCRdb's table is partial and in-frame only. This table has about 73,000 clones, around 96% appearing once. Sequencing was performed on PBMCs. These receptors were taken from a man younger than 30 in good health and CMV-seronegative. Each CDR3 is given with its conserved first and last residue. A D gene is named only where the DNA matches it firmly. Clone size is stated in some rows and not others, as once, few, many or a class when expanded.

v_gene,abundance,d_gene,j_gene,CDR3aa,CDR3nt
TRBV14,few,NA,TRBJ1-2,CASSQDKFAGDGYTF,TGTGCCAGCAGCCAAGATAAATTCGCAGGGGACGGCTACACCTTC
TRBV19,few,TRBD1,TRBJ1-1,CASSRLPDRGGTEAFF,TGTGCCAGTTCGCGACTTCCGGACAGGGGGGGAACTGAAGCTTTCTTT
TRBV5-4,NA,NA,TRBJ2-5,CASSAGGPTQETQYF,TGTGCCAGCAGCGCCGGGGGTCCTACCCAAGAGACCCAGTACTTC
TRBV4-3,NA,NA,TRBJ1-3,CASSQFIGDSGNTIYF,TGCGCCAGCAGCCAATTTATAGGGGATTCTGGAAACACCATATATTTT
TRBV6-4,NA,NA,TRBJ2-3,CASSPGTGSTDTQYF,TGTGCCAGCAGTCCCGGGACTGGCTCCACAGATACGCAGTATTTT
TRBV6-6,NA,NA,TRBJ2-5,CASTGTLQETQYF,TGTGCCAGCACGGGGACTCTACAAGAGACCCAGTACTTC
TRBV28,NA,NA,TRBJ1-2,CASSLGHATNYGYTF,TGTGCCAGCAGCCTCGGACATGCCACTAACTATGGCTACACCTTC
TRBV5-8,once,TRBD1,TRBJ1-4,CASSLGQGARDEKLFF,TGTGCCAGCAGCTTGGGACAGGGGGCGCGTGATGAAAAACTGTTTTTT
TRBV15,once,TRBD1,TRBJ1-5,CATSRDSNSNQPQHF,TGTGCCACCAGCCGGGACAGCAATAGCAATCAGCCCCAGCATTTT
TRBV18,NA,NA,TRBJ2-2,CASSPYQTVVAGELFF,TGTGCCAGCTCGCCATACCAGACAGTAGTCGCCGGGGAGCTGTTTTTT
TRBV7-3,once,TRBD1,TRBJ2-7,CASSLGGLGQGIYEQYF,TGTGCCAGCAGCTTAGGAGGCTTAGGACAGGGAATATACGAGCAGTACTTC
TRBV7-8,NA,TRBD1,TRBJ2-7,CASSLGAGGGRAFEQYF,TGTGCCAGCAGCTTAGGGGCAGGGGGCGGTCGGGCGTTCGAGCAGTACTTC
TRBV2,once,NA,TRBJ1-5,CASSGFNESNQPQHF,TGTGCCAGCAGTGGGTTCAACGAGAGCAATCAGCCCCAGCATTTT
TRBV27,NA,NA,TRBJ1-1,CASSLEGNTEAFF,TGTGCCAGCAGTTTAGAGGGAAACACTGAAGCTTTCTTT